This TCR beta chain was found in a study of control samples from healthy donors and cancer patients. CDR1 is KGHDR, CDR2 SFDVKD, per germline. The V gene lost 5 bases and the J gene lost 1 base, with 13 bases spanning the gap. The CDR3 runs 15 residues. The table came from immunoSEQ multiplex PCR; TCRdb's copy has only in-frame clones and leaves some out. Among 51,000 or so clones, approximately 80% were seen once, and the ten largest hold around a tenth. This rearrangement joins TRBV24-1 to TRBJ2-5; a weak D match, TRBD2 (6 bases). The sequence was collected from a man between 65 and 80 years old in good health. The sequencing sample was made of blood. The CDR3 DNA is TGTGCCACCAGTGGGGGGGTAGGGGCCCAAGAGACCCAGTACTTC. Its protein is CATSGGVGAQETQYF.